This TCR beta chain was captured in a study of blood T cell repertoires in COVID-19. Study in general: COVID-19 samples from acute and convalescent phases originated in the United States, Italy and Spain. The cDNA or gDNA used as material had been derived from T cells, B-cell-depleted T cells, or PBMCs.

Looked up from germline, CDR1 is LNHDA and CDR2 is SQIVND (reference sequence). The CDR3 extends over 15 amino acids. Germline trimming cut 2 bases from V and 4 bases from J; bases unmatched to any gene: 3. Participants had their cohort set by participant-reported clinical history. Produced via immunoSEQ multiplex PCR; TCRdb's table is partial and in-frame only. Of fewer than 250,000 clones listed, approximately 86% are singletons. This chain uses TRBV19 with TRBJ1-3; TRBD1 aligns across 9 bases. Sequenced: PBMCs or T cells enriched from blood (not recorded which). This sequence originates from a woman aged 30 to 39 with acute COVID-19. The CDR3: CASSILDRGGNTIYF. The CDR3 DNA is TGTGCCAGTAGTATATTGGACAGGGGAGGAAACACCATATATTTT.